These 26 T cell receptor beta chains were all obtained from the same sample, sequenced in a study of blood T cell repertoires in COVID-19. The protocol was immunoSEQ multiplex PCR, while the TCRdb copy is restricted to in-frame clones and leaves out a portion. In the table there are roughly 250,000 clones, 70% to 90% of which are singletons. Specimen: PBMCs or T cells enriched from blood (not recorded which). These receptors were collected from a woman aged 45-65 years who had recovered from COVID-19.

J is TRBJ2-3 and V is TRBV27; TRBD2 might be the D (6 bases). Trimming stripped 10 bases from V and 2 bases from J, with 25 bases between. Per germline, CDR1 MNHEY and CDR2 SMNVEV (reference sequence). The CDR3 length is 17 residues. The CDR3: CATNPRGGGIDTDTQYF. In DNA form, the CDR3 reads TGTGCCACTAACCCCCGCGGCGGCGGGATTGACACAGATACGCAGTATTTT.

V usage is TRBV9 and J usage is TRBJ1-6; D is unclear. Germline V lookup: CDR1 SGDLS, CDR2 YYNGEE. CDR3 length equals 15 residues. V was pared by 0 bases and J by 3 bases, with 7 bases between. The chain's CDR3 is CASSVGHSYNSPLHF. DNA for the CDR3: TGTGCCAGCAGCGTAGGCCACAGCTATAATTCACCCCTCCACTTT.

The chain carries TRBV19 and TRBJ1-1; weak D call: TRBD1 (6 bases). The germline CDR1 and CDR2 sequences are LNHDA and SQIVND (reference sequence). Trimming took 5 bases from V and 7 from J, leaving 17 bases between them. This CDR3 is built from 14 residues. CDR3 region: CASSWGLLQSEAFF. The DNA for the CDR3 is TGTGCCAGTAGTTGGGGGCTTCTACAGAGTGAAGCTTTCTTT.

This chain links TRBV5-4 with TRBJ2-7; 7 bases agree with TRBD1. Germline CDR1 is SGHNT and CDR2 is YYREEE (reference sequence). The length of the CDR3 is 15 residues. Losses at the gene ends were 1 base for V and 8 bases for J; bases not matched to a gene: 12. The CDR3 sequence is CASSLPQGVESQQYF. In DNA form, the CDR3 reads TGTGCCAGCAGCTTGCCCCAGGGGGTAGAAAGTCAGCAGTACTTC.

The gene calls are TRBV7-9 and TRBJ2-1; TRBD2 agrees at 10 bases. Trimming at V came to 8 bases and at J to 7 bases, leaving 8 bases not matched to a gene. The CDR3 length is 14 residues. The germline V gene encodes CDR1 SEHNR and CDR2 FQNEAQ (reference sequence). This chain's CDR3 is CASDSGLAVNEQFF. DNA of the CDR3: TGTGCCAGCGACTCCGGACTAGCGGTGAATGAGCAGTTCTTC. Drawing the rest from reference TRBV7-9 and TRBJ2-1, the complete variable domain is DTGVSQNPRHKITKRGQNVTFRCDPISEHNRLYWYRQTLGQGPEFLTYFQNEAQLEKSRLLSDRFSAERPKGSFSTLEIQRTEQGDSAMYLCASDSGLAVNEQFFGPGTRLTVL.

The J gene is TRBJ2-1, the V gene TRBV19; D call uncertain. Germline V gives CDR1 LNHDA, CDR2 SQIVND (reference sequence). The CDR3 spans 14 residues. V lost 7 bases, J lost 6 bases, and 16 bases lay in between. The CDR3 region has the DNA TGTGCCAGTAATACATCGGGTTTAAGCAATGAGCAGTTCTTC. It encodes CASNTSGLSNEQFF.

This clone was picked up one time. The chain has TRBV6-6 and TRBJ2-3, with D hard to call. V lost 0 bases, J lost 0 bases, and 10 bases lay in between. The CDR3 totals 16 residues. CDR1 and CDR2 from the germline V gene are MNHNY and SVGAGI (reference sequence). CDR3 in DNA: TGTGCCAGCAGTTACTCTCTACAGATTAGCACAGATACGCAGTATTTT. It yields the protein CASSYSLQISTDTQYF.

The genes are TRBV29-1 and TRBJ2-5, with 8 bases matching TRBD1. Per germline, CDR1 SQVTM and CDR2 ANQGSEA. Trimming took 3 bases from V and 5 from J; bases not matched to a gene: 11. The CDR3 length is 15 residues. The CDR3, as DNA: TGCAGCGTTGAGACCTCCGGGACAGGAGGTGAGACCCAGTACTTC. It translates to CSVETSGTGGETQYF.

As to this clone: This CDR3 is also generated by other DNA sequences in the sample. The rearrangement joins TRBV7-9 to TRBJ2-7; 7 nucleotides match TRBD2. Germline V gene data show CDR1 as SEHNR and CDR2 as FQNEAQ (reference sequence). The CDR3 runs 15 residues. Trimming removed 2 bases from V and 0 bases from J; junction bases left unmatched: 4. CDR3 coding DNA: TGTGCCAGCAGCTTATGGGGAGGGAGCTCCTACGAGCAGTACTTC. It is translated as CASSLWGGSSYEQYF.

The CDR3 here is CASSSGQGAGELFF. The CDR3 region has the DNA TGCGCCAGCAGCTCGGGACAGGGCGCCGGGGAGCTGTTTTTT. The V gene is TRBV5-1, the J gene TRBJ2-2; 9 nucleotides match TRBD1. The ends lost 3 bases at V and 6 bases at J; junction bases unmatched: 3. The CDR3 totals 14 residues. Germline V gene lookup returns CDR1 SGHRS and CDR2 YFSETQ.

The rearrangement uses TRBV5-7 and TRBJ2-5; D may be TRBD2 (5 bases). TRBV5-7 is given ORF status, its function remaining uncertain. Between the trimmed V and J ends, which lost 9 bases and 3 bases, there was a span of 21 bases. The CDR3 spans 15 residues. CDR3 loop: CATNGKGGPKETQYF. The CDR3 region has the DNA TGTGCCACAAACGGGAAGGGTGGACCAAAAGAGACCCAGTACTTC.

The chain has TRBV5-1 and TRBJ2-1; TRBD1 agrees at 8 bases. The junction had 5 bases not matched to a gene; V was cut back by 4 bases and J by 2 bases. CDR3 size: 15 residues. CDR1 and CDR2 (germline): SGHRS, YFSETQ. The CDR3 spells CASSPGQAPYNEQFF. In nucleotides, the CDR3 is TGCGCCAGCAGCCCGGGACAGGCCCCCTACAATGAGCAGTTCTTC.

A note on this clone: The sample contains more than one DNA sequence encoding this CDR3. The CDR3 DNA reads as TGCGCCAGCAGCCCCCGGTCGGGCTCCTACGAGCAGTACTTC. Its protein product is CASSPRSGSYEQYF. The rearrangement uses TRBV5-1 and TRBJ2-7; no clear D. This CDR3 is 14 amino acids long. V was shortened by 4 bases and J by 0 bases, with 11 bases between the two germline ends. Germline V gene lookup returns CDR1 SGHRS and CDR2 YFSETQ.

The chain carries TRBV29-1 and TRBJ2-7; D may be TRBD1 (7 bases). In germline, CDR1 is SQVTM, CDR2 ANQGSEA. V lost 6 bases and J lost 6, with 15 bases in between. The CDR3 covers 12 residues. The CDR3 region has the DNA TGCAGCGTCCAACCCCAGGGGGGCGAGCAGTACTTC. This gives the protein CSVQPQGGEQYF.

The CDR3 nucleotides read TGTGCCAGCAGTGAACTCCAGGGAATCTCTGGCTACACCTTC. This encodes CASSELQGISGYTF. The rearrangement joins TRBV6-1 to TRBJ1-2, with a weak D call TRBD1 (5 bases). The V end was cut by 2 bases, the J end by 7 bases, with 14 bases between. The CDR3 spans 14 residues. Germline V gene data show CDR1 as MNHNS and CDR2 as SASEGT.

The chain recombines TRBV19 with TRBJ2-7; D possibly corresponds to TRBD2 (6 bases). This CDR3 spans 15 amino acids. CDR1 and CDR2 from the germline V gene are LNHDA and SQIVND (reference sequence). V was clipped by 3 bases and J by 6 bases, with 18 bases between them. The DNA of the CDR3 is TGTGCCAGTAGTATCGGGCAGGGAGGTATGGGCGAGCAGTACTTC. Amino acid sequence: CASSIGQGGMGEQYF.

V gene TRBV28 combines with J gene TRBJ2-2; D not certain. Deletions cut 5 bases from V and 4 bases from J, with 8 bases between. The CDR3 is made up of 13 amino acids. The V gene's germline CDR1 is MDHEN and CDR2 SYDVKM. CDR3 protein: CASSPLSTGELFF. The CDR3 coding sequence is TGTGCCAGCAGTCCGCTGAGCACCGGGGAGCTGTTTTTT.

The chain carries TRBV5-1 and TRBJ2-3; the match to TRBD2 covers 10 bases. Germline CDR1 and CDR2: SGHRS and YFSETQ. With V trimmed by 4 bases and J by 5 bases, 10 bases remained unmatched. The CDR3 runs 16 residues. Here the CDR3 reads CASSPRAGGPGDTQYF. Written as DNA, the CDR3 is TGCGCCAGCAGCCCCAGAGCGGGAGGGCCGGGAGATACGCAGTATTTT.

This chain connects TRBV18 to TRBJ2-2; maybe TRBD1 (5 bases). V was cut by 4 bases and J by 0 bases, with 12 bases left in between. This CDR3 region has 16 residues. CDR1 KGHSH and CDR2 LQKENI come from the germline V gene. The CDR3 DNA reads TGTGCCAGCTCACTGCTACAGACAGCGAACACCGGGGAGCTGTTTTTT. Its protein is CASSLLQTANTGELFF.

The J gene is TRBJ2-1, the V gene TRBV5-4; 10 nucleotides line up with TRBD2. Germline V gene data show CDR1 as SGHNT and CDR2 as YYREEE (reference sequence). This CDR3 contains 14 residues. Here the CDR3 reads CTVSEGLAYNEQFF. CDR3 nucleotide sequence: TGTACCGTCTCAGAGGGACTAGCGTACAATGAGCAGTTCTTC.

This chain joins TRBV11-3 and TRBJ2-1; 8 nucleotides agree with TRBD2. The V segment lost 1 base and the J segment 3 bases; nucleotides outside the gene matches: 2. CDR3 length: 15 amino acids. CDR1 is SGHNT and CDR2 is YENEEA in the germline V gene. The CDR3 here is CASSLVAGGYNEQFF. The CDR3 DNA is TGTGCCAGCAGCTTAGTGGCGGGAGGCTACAATGAGCAGTTCTTC.

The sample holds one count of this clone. DNA for the CDR3: TGTGCCAGCTCACCGGGTGGTACTAGCGGGATCTACGAGCAGTACTTC. It is translated as CASSPGGTSGIYEQYF. The chain carries TRBV18 and TRBJ2-7; 10 bases agree with TRBD2. The CDR3 loop spans 16 amino acids. V was clipped by 3 bases and J by 3 bases; unmatched bases: 8. CDR1 and CDR2 from the germline V gene are KGHSH and LQKENI.

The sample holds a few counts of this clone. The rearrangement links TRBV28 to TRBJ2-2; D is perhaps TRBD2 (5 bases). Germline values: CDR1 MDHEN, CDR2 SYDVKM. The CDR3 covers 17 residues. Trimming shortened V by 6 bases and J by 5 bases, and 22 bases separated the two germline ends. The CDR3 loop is CASRQSGPGSRTGELFF. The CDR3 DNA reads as TGTGCCAGCAGACAGTCGGGCCCGGGGTCGAGGACCGGGGAGCTGTTTTTT.

The CDR3 loop reads CASTKRQGCNQPQHF. In DNA, the CDR3 is TGTGCCAGCACCAAACGACAGGGTTGCAATCAGCCCCAGCATTTT. This chain connects TRBV21-1 to TRBJ1-5; TRBD1, the table's D call, was not compared with the DNA. TRBV21-1 is tagged as a pseudogene. The CDR3 extends over 15 amino acids.

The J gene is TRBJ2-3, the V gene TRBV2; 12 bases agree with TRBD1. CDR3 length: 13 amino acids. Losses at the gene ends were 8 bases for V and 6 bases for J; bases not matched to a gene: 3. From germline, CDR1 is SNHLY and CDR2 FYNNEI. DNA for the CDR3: TGTGCCAGCGGGACAGGGGGCATTGATACGCAGTATTTT. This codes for CASGTGGIDTQYF.

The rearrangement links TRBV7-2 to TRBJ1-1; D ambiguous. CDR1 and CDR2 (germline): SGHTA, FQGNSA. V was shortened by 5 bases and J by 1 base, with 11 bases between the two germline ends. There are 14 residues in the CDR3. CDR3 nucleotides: TGTGCCAGCAGCCTCGGGGTCTGGAACACTGAAGCTTTCTTT. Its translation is CASSLGVWNTEAFF.